This passage covers 32 T cell receptor beta chains from one sample sequenced in a study of cytomegalovirus exposure and HLA in healthy donors. Vbeta (60) and Jbeta (13) primers were used in the PCR. Repertoires were generated with immunoSEQ multiplex PCR, while TCRdb's copy carries only in-frame clones and drops some. The sample consists of 130,000 or so clones, more than 65% of them appearing once. The material sequenced was PBMCs. The receptors here all came from a man aged 18-30 years in good health and CMV-seronegative.

This chain connects TRBV9 to TRBJ2-1; D call uncertain. The length of the CDR3 is 14 residues. CDR1 and CDR2 from the germline V gene are SGDLS and YYNGEE. The ends were cut back, 0 bases at V and 13 bases at J, with 17 bases in the middle. CDR3 region: CASSVEGWQATQFF. The CDR3, as DNA: TGTGCCAGCAGCGTAGAAGGCTGGCAGGCAACACAGTTCTTC.

The gene calls are TRBV2 and TRBJ2-1, with a possible D match to TRBD1 (6 bases). Trimming stripped 6 bases from V and 12 bases from J, with 12 bases between. CDR1 is SNHLY and CDR2 is FYNNEI in the germline V gene. The CDR3 totals 11 residues. CDR3 sequence reads: CASSPDRSQFF. CDR3 nucleotide sequence: TGTGCCAGCAGCCCGGACAGATCGCAGTTCTTC. Full variable domain (outside the CDR3, taken from reference TRBV2 and TRBJ2-1): EPEVTQTPSHQVTQMGQEVILRCVPISNHLYFYWYRQILGQKVEFLVSFYNNEISEKSEIFDDQFSVERPDGSNFTLKIRSTKLEDSAMYFCASSPDRSQFFGPGTRLTVL.

This clone was seen only a few times. The rearrangement uses TRBV9 and TRBJ1-5, with D maybe TRBD1 (6 bases). V was clipped by 6 bases and J by 5 bases, with 18 bases between them. Per the germline V gene, CDR1 is SGDLS and CDR2 is YYNGEE. The CDR3 contains 15 residues. The CDR3 sequence: CASTRTGQPDQPQHF. As DNA, the CDR3 is TGTGCCAGCACCCGAACGGGACAACCCGATCAGCCCCAGCATTTT.

V is TRBV29-1 and J is TRBJ1-2; D may be TRBD1 (5 bases). CDR3 length: 15 residues. The ends were cut back, 0 bases at V and 6 bases at J, with 17 bases in the middle. Per the germline V gene, CDR1 is SQVTM and CDR2 is ANQGSEA. The CDR3 protein is CSVEDYEGGDHGYTF. CDR3 DNA sequence: TGCAGCGTTGAAGATTACGAGGGAGGGGACCATGGCTACACCTTC.

The chain uses TRBV2 and TRBJ2-5; TRBD1 matches at 10 bases. V lost 4 bases and J lost 5; bases outside the gene matches: 13. Germline CDR1 SNHLY, CDR2 FYNNEI. The CDR3 runs 17 residues. CDR3 coding DNA: TGTGCCAGCAGTGGTGCTCCGGGACAGGGGCTTAGGGAGACCCAGTACTTC. Its protein product is CASSGAPGQGLRETQYF.

This clone was detected once. The chain joins TRBV13 to TRBJ2-2; 8 bases fit TRBD1. The CDR3 is made up of 14 amino acids. In germline, CDR1 is PRHDT, CDR2 FYEKMQ (reference sequence). The J segment lost 4 bases and the V segment lost 4 bases, leaving 2 bases of the junction unmatched. The DNA for the CDR3 is TGTGCCAGCAGCTCCGGACAGGGCACCGGGGAGCTGTTTTTT. Its protein is CASSSGQGTGELFF.

The chain joins TRBV6-1 to TRBJ1-5, with D hard to call. CDR3 length equals 14 residues. Trimming took 4 bases from V and 7 from J, leaving 14 bases between them. Germline lookup yields CDR1 MNHNS and CDR2 SASEGT. The CDR3 DNA reads as TGTGCCAGCAGTGTGACAATCTTTAACCAGCCCCAGCATTTT. Its protein is CASSVTIFNQPQHF.

V usage is TRBV7-2 and J usage is TRBJ1-5, with D perhaps matching TRBD1 (5 bases). Trimming took 4 bases from V and 2 from J, leaving 12 bases between them. Germline loops: CDR1 SGHTA, CDR2 FQGNSA. The CDR3 has 15 residues. The CDR3 region has the DNA TGTGCCAGCAGCTCGTCAGGGTCGGGCAATCAGCCCCAGCATTTT. Translating gives CASSSSGSGNQPQHF.

The V call is TRBV5-1, the J call TRBJ1-1, with D unclear. Trimming removed 0 bases at V and 3 bases at J, with 9 bases between. This CDR3 comprises 14 residues. Germline lookup yields CDR1 SGHRS and CDR2 YFSETQ. CDR3 nucleotides: TGCGCCAGCAGCTTGGACCCGTCGGACACTGAAGCTTTCTTT. Amino acid sequence: CASSLDPSDTEAFF.

The chain carries TRBV9 and TRBJ2-1, with 7 bases matching TRBD1. Germline-derived CDR1 and CDR2 are SGDLS and YYNGEE. This CDR3 has 16 amino acids. Trimming took 0 bases from V and 4 from J; bases not matched to a gene: 7. In nucleotides, the CDR3 is TGTGCCAGCAGCGTAGTAACGGGACAGCTTTACAATGAGCAGTTCTTC. Protein sequence: CASSVVTGQLYNEQFF.

This rearrangement joins TRBV23-1 to TRBJ1-5; possible D gene TRBD1, 5 bases. TRBV23-1 is assigned to the ORF class and has an uncertain function. V shed 4 bases and J shed 2 bases, with 18 bases lying between them. This CDR3 comprises 17 residues. The CDR3 region has the DNA TGCGCCAGCAGTCCACAAGGTAGGGGATCGGGCAATCAGCCCCAGCATTTT. Protein: CASSPQGRGSGNQPQHF.

The chain couples TRBV5-1 to TRBJ2-3; 9 nucleotides line up with TRBD2. The J segment lost 1 base and the V segment lost 3 bases, leaving 12 bases of the junction unmatched. The germline CDR1 and CDR2 sequences are SGHRS and YFSETQ. This CDR3 is 18 amino acids long. CDR3 bases: TGCGCCAGCAGCTCCTTGGGGCAGCGGGGGGTGGGCACAGATACGCAGTATTTT. Its translation: CASSSLGQRGVGTDTQYF. Looking up the rest from reference TRBV5-1 and TRBJ2-3 gives the full variable domain: KAGVTQTPRYLIKTRGQQVTLSCSPISGHRSVSWYQQTPGQGLQFLFEYFSETQRNKGNFPGRFSGRQFSNSRSEMNVSTLELGDSALYLCASSSLGQRGVGTDTQYFGPGTRLTVL.

The chain couples TRBV15 to TRBJ1-6; D uncertain. Germline CDR1 is LNHNV and CDR2 is YYDKDF (reference sequence). The V and J ends lost 0 bases and 7 bases respectively, with 10 bases between them. The CDR3 contains 15 residues. The CDR3 loop is CATSRDLGGNSPLHF. The CDR3 DNA follows: TGTGCCACCAGCAGAGACCTCGGCGGGAATTCACCCCTCCACTTT.

This chain links TRBV6-6 with TRBJ1-2, with D possibly TRBD1 on 6 matching bases. The CDR3 has 13 amino acids. Germline-derived CDR1 and CDR2 are MNHNY and SVGAGI (reference sequence). V lost 5 bases, J lost 4 bases, and 11 bases lay in between. The CDR3 nucleotides read TGTGCCAGCAGTCCCCGGGACACCTATGGCTACACCTTC. It encodes CASSPRDTYGYTF.

V is TRBV19 and J is TRBJ2-6; D possibly corresponds to TRBD1 (6 bases). V lost 3 bases and J 0 bases, leaving 21 bases between the germline ends. Germline V gene data show CDR1 as LNHDA and CDR2 as SQIVND (reference sequence). The CDR3 contains 20 residues. CDR3 nucleotide sequence: TGTGCCAGTAGTATCGGGTTCGTGGACAGCTTCCCCTCTGGGGCCAACGTCCTGACTTTC. It encodes CASSIGFVDSFPSGANVLTF.

CDR3: CASSGLGVGEQYF. DNA for the CDR3: TGTGCCAGCAGTGGACTAGGGGTCGGCGAGCAGTACTTC. J is TRBJ2-7 and V is TRBV6-1; a possible D gene is TRBD2 (6 bases). The CDR3 runs to 13 residues. Per germline, CDR1 MNHNS and CDR2 SASEGT. Trimming cost V 4 bases and J 6 bases, with 13 bases left between them.

This clone was seen only once. V is TRBV19 and J is TRBJ2-1; TRBD1 might be the D (5 bases). From germline, CDR1 is LNHDA and CDR2 SQIVND (reference sequence). V was shortened by 3 bases and J by 5 bases, with 11 bases between the two germline ends. The CDR3 runs 14 residues. The CDR3 DNA reads as TGTGCCAGTAGTATGAGGACACTTGACAATGAGCAGTTCTTC. This gives the protein CASSMRTLDNEQFF. Supplemented by reference TRBV19 and TRBJ2-1, the full variable domain reads DGGITQSPKYLFRKEGQNVTLSCEQNLNHDAMYWYRQDPGQGLRLIYYSQIVNDFQKGDIAEGYSVSREKKESFPLTVTSAQKNPTAFYLCASSMRTLDNEQFFGPGTRLTVL.

In this sample, this clone turned up a few times. The rearrangement joins TRBV7-6 to TRBJ2-7; the D gene is possibly TRBD1 (5 bases). This CDR3 has 13 residues. CDR1 and CDR2 from the germline V gene are SGHVS and FNYEAQ. Trimming removed 1 base at V and 7 bases at J, with 11 bases between. In DNA, the CDR3 is TGTGCCAGCAGCTTAGGGCAGGGTGGTGAGCAGTACTTC. Residues: CASSLGQGGEQYF.

The rearrangement links TRBV19 to TRBJ2-3, with D possibly TRBD1 on 5 matching bases. V shed 3 bases and J shed 4 bases, with 20 bases lying between them. Germline V lookup: CDR1 LNHDA, CDR2 SQIVND (reference sequence). The CDR3 covers 17 residues. The DNA for the CDR3 is TGTGCCAGTAGTATGGCCAGGGTGAATAGGTTTTCAGATACGCAGTATTTT. It encodes CASSMARVNRFSDTQYF.

This chain links TRBV7-2 with TRBJ1-1; the D is unclear. V lost 0 bases and J 0 bases, leaving 11 bases between the germline ends. Germline assignment: CDR1 SGHTA and CDR2 FQGNSA. This CDR3 contains 16 residues. The CDR3 DNA reads TGTGCCAGCAGCTTAGCTTATTGGGCCGTGAACACTGAAGCTTTCTTT. Its protein product is CASSLAYWAVNTEAFF.

The chain uses TRBV5-4 and TRBJ2-3, with D possibly matching TRBD2 (6 bases). V was pared by 2 bases and J by 5 bases, with 12 bases between. Looked up from germline, CDR1 is SGHNT and CDR2 is YYREEE (reference sequence). The CDR3 spans 14 residues. The CDR3 is CASSFGGDKDTQYF. Here the CDR3 DNA reads TGTGCCAGCAGCTTTGGAGGGGATAAAGATACGCAGTATTTT.

This clone turned up a few times. The J gene is TRBJ2-3, the V gene TRBV7-3; 9 positions agree with TRBD1. After removal of 5 bases from V and 6 bases from J, the junction contained 6 bases not matched to a gene. CDR1 and CDR2 from the germline V gene are SGHTA and FQGTGA. The CDR3 totals 14 residues. The DNA of the CDR3 is TGTGCCAGCAGCCCCGGGACAGGGTCGGATACGCAGTATTTT. This encodes CASSPGTGSDTQYF.

This clone was seen once. This chain connects TRBV7-3 to TRBJ2-3, with a possible D match to TRBD2 (5 bases). Germline loops: CDR1 SGHTA, CDR2 FQGTGA. The V end was cut by 1 base, the J end by 8 bases, with 7 bases between. The CDR3 covers 12 residues. CDR3 DNA: TGTGCCAGCAGCTTAAACGAGGGTACGCAGTATTTT. It encodes CASSLNEGTQYF.

This clone was seen only once. The J gene is TRBJ2-7, the V gene TRBV27, with D perhaps matching TRBD1 (5 bases). Per germline, CDR1 MNHEY and CDR2 SMNVEV (reference sequence). Trimming took off 0 bases at V and 8 bases at J, with 17 bases between the two ends. There are 15 residues in the CDR3. In DNA form, the CDR3 reads TGTGCCAGCAGTTTATCCAGGGTTTCCCTTGGCAAGCAGTACTTC. Translated, it gives CASSLSRVSLGKQYF.

This chain joins TRBV2 and TRBJ1-6; D gene uncertain. Germline loops: CDR1 SNHLY, CDR2 FYNNEI. The V and J ends lost 6 bases and 0 bases respectively, with 6 bases between them. The CDR3 length is 14 residues. The CDR3 region has the DNA TGTGCCAGCAGGTACAGCTCCTATAATTCACCCCTCCACTTT. This codes for CASRYSSYNSPLHF.

As regards this clone: One junction end disagrees with the germline gene, perhaps due to a read error. The genes are TRBV7-9 and TRBJ2-7; 8 bases fit TRBD1. The CDR3 has 16 residues. CDR1 SEHNR and CDR2 FQNEAQ come from the germline V gene (reference sequence). The CDR3 loop reads CSSSSLDRGLSYEQYF. In DNA, the CDR3 is TGTTCCAGCAGCTCCCTAGACAGGGGCCTCTCCTACGAGCAGTACTTC. The entire variable domain, with the rest obtained from reference TRBV7-9 and TRBJ2-7, is as follows: DTGVSQNPRHKITKRGQNVTFRCDPISEHNRLYWYRQTLGQGPEFLTYFQNEAQLEKSRLLSDRFSAERPKGSFSTLEIQRTEQGDSAMYLCSSSSLDRGLSYEQYFGPGTRLTVT.

This chain connects TRBV7-2 to TRBJ2-7; D is perhaps TRBD2 (5 bases). The CDR3 length is 14 residues. The V end lost 1 base, the J end lost 0 bases, and 7 bases lay between the germline ends. Germline values: CDR1 SGHTA, CDR2 FQGNSA. The CDR3 spells CASSLVANSYEQYF. The CDR3 DNA is TGTGCCAGCAGCTTAGTAGCGAACTCCTACGAGCAGTACTTC.

The DNA of the CDR3 is TGCGCCAGCAGTCCACCCCCCCAGGGGGCGAACACTGAAGCTTTCTTT. It is translated as CASSPPPQGANTEAFF. The chain combines TRBV23-1 with TRBJ1-1; 8 bases are shared with TRBD1. TRBV23-1 counts as an open reading frame of uncertain function. The junction had 8 bases not matched to a gene; V was cut back by 4 bases and J by 1 base. The CDR3 covers 16 residues.

This chain uses TRBV10-1 with TRBJ2-1; D gene ambiguous. This CDR3 contains 13 residues. The V gene lost 0 bases and the J gene lost 7 bases, with 7 bases spanning the gap. From germline, CDR1 is WNHNN and CDR2 SYGVQD (reference sequence). In nucleotides, the CDR3 is TGCGCCAGCAGTGAGTCGGGCAAAAATGAGCAGTTCTTC. Translating gives CASSESGKNEQFF.

The chain couples TRBV7-9 to TRBJ2-1; 7 bases map to TRBD1. This CDR3 is built from 14 residues. In germline, CDR1 is SEHNR, CDR2 FQNEAQ (reference sequence). The junction had 12 bases not matched to a gene; V was cut back by 3 bases and J by 13 bases. The CDR3 sequence: CASSFFGTVGDQFF. The CDR3 DNA follows: TGTGCCAGCAGCTTTTTCGGGACAGTGGGGGATCAGTTCTTC.

This clone has only a few counts. The chain carries TRBV7-2 and TRBJ2-7; weak D call: TRBD2 (5 bases). Trimming removed 3 bases from V and 6 bases from J, with 9 bases in between. Germline CDR1 and CDR2: SGHTA and FQGNSA. The CDR3 totals 12 residues. CDR3 amino acids: CASSFRSGEQYF. Written as DNA, the CDR3 is TGTGCCAGCAGCTTCCGAAGCGGCGAGCAGTACTTC.

The genes are TRBV5-1 and TRBJ2-7; D may be TRBD1 (6 bases). Trimming stripped 1 base from V and 2 bases from J, with 13 bases between. The CDR3 runs 15 residues. Germline loops: CDR1 SGHRS, CDR2 YFSETQ. The CDR3 is CASSLQAGVPYEQYF. As DNA, the CDR3 is TGCGCCAGCAGCTTGCAGGCAGGGGTCCCCTACGAGCAGTACTTC.